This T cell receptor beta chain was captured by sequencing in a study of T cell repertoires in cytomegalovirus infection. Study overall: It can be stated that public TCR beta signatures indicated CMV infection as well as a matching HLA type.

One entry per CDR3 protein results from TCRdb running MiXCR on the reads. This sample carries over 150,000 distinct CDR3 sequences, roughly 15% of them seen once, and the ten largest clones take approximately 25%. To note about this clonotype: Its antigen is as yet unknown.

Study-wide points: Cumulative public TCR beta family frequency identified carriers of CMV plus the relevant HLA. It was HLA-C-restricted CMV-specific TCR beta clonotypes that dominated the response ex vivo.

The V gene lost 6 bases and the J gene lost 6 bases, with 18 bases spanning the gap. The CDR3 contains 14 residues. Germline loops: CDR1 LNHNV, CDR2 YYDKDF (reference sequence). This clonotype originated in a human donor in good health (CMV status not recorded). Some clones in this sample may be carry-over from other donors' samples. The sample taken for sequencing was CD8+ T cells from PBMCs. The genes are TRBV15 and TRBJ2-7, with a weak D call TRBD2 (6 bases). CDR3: CATSLGGLLGEQYF. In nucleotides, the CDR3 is TGTGCCACCAGTCTTGGAGGGCTTTTGGGCGAGCAGTACTTC.